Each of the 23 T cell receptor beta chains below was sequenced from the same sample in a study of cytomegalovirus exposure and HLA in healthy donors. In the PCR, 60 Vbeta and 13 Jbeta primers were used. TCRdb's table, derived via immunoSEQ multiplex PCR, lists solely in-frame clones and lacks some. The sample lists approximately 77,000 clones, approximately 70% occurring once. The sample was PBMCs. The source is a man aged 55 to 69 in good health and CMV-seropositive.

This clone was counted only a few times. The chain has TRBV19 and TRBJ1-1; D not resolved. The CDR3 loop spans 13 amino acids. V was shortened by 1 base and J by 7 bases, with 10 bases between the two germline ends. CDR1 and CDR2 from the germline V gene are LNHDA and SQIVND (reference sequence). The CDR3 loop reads CASSIGDTDEAFF. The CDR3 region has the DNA TGTGCCAGTAGTATAGGAGACACGGATGAAGCTTTCTTT.

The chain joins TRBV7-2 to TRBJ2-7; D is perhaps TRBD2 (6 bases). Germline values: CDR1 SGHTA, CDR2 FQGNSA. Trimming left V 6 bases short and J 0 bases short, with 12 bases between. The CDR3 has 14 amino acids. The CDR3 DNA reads TGTGCCAGCAGAACCGGGACTTACTCCTACGAGCAGTACTTC. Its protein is CASRTGTYSYEQYF.

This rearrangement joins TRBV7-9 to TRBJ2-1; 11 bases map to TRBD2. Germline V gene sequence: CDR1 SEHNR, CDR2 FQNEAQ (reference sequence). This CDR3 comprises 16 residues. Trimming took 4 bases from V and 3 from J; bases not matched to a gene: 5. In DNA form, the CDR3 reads TGTGCCAGCAGCTCGTTGGGGACTAGCGGCTACAATGAGCAGTTCTTC. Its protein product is CASSSLGTSGYNEQFF.

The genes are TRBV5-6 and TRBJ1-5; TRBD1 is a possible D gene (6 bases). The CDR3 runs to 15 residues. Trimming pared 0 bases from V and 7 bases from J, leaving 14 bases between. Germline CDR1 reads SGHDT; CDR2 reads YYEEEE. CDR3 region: CASSLGPGAQQPQHF. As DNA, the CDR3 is TGTGCCAGCAGCTTGGGCCCAGGGGCACAACAGCCCCAGCATTTT.

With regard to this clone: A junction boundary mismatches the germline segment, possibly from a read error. The CDR3 DNA sequence: TGTGCCAGCAGTCTAAAAGGGGACAGGGTGATCTTC. It specifies CASSLKGDRVIF. The J gene is TRBJ2-1, the V gene TRBV28, with 9 bases lining up with TRBD1. The CDR3 is 12 amino acids. Germline CDR1 is MDHEN and CDR2 is SYDVKM.

The DNA of the CDR3 is TGTGCCTGGAAGGATAACTCGGGCACTGAAGCTTTCTTT. Protein sequence: CAWKDNSGTEAFF. The rearrangement uses TRBV30 and TRBJ1-1; D remains unclear. V lost 4 bases and J 4 bases, leaving 13 bases between the germline ends. Germline V gene lookup returns CDR1 GTSNPN and CDR2 SVGIG (reference sequence). This CDR3 is 13 amino acids long. Full variable domain (missing parts from reference TRBV30 and TRBJ1-1): SQTIHQWPATLVQPVGSPLSLECTVEGTSNPNLYWYRQAAGRGLQLLFYSVGIGQISSEVPQNLSASRPQDRQFILSSKKLLLSDSGFYLCAWKDNSGTEAFFGQGTRLTVV.

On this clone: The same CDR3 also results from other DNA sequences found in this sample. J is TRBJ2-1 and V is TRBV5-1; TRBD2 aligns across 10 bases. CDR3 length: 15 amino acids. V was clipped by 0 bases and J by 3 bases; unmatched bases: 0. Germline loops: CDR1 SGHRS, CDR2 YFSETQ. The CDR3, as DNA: TGCGCCAGCAGCTTGGCTAGCGGGGGCTACAATGAGCAGTTCTTC. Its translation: CASSLASGGYNEQFF.

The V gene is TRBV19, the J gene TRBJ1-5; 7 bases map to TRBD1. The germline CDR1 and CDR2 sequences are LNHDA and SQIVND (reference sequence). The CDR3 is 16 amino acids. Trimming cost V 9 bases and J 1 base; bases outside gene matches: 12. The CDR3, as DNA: TGTGCCAGCATGTACAGGGGCTTGGGGAGCAATCAGCCCCAGCATTTT. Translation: CASMYRGLGSNQPQHF.

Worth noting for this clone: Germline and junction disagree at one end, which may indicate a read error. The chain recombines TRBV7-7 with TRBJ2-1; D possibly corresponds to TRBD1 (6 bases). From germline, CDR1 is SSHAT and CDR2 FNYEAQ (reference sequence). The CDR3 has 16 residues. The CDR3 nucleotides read TGTGCTAGCAGCTTAGCACGGACAGCCCCAAACAATGAGCAGTTCTTC. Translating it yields CASSLARTAPNNEQFF.

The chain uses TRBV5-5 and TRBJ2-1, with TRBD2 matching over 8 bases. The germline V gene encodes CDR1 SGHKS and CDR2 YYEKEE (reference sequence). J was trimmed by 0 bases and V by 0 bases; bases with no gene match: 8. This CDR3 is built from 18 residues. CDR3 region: CASSLGGGTLVSYNEQFF. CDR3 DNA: TGTGCCAGCAGCTTGGGCGGGGGGACTCTGGTCTCCTACAATGAGCAGTTCTTC.

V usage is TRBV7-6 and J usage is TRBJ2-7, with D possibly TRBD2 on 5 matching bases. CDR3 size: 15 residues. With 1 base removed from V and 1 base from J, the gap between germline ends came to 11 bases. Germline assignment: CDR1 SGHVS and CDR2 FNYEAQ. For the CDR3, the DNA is TGTGCCAGCAGCTTAGGTATAGGAGGATCCTACGAGCAGTACTTC. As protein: CASSLGIGGSYEQYF. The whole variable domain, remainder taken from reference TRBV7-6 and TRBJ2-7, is GAGVSQSPRYKVTKRGQDVALRCDPISGHVSLYWYRQALGQGPEFLTYFNYEAQQDKSGLPNDRFSAERPEGSISTLTIQRTEQRDSAMYRCASSLGIGGSYEQYFGPGTRLTVT.

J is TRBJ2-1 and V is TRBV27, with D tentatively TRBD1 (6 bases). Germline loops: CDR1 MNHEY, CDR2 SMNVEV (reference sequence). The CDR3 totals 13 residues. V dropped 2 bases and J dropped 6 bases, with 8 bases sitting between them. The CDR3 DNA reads TGTGCCAGCAGTTTAACAGGGTTCAATGAGCAGTTCTTC. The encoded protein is CASSLTGFNEQFF.

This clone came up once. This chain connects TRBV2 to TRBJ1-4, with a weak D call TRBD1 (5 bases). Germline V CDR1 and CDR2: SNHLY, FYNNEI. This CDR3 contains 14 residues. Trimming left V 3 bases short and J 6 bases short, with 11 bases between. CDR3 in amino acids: CASSDPDSYEKLFF. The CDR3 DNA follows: TGTGCCAGCAGTGATCCCGACAGCTATGAAAAACTGTTTTTT.

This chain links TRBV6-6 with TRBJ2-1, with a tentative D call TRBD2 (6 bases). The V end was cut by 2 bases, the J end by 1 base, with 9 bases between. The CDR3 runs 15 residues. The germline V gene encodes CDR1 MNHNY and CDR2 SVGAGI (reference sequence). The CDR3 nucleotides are TGTGCCAGCAGTTACGGGGGGAGGTCCTACAATGAGCAGTTCTTC. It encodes CASSYGGRSYNEQFF.

In DNA form, the CDR3 reads TGTGCCACCAGGCTGAGCGGAAGACGAACCGGGGAGCTGTTTTTT. This encodes CATRLSGRRTGELFF. The chain links TRBV15 to TRBJ2-2, with D perhaps matching TRBD2 (5 bases). This CDR3 contains 15 residues. Trimming stripped 6 bases from V and 5 bases from J, with 16 bases between. Germline V gives CDR1 LNHNV, CDR2 YYDKDF (reference sequence).

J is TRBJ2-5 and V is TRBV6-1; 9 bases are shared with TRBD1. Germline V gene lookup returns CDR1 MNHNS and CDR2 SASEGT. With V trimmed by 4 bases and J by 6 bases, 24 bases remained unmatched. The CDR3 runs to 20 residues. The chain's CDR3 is CASSATSHAGDRERGKTQYF. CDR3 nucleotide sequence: TGTGCCAGCAGTGCAACGAGCCACGCCGGGGACAGGGAAAGAGGGAAGACCCAGTACTTC.

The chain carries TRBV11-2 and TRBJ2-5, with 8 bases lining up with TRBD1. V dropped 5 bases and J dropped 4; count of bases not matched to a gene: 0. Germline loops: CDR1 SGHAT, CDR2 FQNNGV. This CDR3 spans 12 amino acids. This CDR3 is CASSGQGETQYF. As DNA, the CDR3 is TGTGCCAGCAGCGGACAGGGAGAGACCCAGTACTTC. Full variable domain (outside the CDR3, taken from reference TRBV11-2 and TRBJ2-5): EAGVAQSPRYKIIEKRQSVAFWCNPISGHATLYWYQQILGQGPKLLIQFQNNGVVDDSQLPKDRFSAERLKGVDSTLKIQPAKLEDSAVYLCASSGQGETQYFGPGTRLLVL.

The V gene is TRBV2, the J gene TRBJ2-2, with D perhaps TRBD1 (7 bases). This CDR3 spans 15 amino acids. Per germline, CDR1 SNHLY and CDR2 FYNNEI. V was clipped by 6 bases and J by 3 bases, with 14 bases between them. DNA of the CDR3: TGTGCCAGCAGGCGGGACAGCCAGCACACCGGGGAGCTGTTTTTT. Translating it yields CASRRDSQHTGELFF.

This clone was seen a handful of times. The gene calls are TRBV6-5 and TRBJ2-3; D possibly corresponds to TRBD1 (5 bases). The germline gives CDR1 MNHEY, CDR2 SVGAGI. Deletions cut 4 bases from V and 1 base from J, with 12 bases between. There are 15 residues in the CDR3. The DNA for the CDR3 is TGTGCCAGCAGTTTGTTTGGGGCGGGCACAGATACGCAGTATTTT. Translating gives CASSLFGAGTDTQYF.

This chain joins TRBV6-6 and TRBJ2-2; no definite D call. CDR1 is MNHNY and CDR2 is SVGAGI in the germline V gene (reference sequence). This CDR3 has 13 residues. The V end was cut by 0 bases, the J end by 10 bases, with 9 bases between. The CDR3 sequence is CASSYSAPQELFF. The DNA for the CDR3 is TGTGCCAGCAGTTACTCGGCCCCTCAGGAGCTGTTTTTT.

The CDR3 sequence: CASSLYEGDEQYF. In nucleotides, the CDR3 is TGTGCCAGCAGTTTATATGAGGGGGACGAGCAGTACTTC. The rearrangement uses TRBV27 and TRBJ2-7, with a weak D call TRBD1 (6 bases). The CDR3 length is 13 residues. Trimming stripped 1 base from V and 5 bases from J, with 9 bases between. Germline CDR1 and CDR2: MNHEY and SMNVEV (reference sequence).

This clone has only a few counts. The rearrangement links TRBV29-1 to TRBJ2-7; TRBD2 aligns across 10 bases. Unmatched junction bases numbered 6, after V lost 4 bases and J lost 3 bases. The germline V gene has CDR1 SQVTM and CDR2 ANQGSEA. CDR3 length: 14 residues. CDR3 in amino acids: CSVAPGLADYEQYF. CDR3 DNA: TGCAGCGTTGCCCCCGGACTAGCGGACTACGAGCAGTACTTC.

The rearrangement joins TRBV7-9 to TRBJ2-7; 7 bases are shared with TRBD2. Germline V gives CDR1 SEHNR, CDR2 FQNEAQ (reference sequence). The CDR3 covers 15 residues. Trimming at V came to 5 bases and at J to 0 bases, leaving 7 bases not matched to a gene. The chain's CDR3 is CASSPGTTNSYEQYF. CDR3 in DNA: TGTGCCAGCAGCCCCGGGACTACAAACTCCTACGAGCAGTACTTC.